The rows below give T cell receptor beta chains drawn from one sample of a study of vaccination effects on CD4 cells after COVID-19. Their recognized antigens are unknown. TCRdb's copy holds only in-frame clones and misses some; the assay was immunoSEQ multiplex PCR. The sample contains around 68,000 clones, 75% to 90% of which appear only once. Sequenced material: CD4+ T cells from PBMCs cultured with SARS-CoV-2 spike peptides, taken before COVID-19 vaccination. The receptors derive from a human donor who received a COVID-19 vaccine. The CDR3 runs from the conserved cysteine through the conserved F or W. The D gene is left open where the match is weak. Clone sizes are given selectively: once, few, many, or a class where the clone is expanded.

cdr3_aa: CASSLAVSSGKDTQYF
cdr3_nt: TGCGCCAGCAGCTTGGCCGTGTCTAGCGGGAAAGATACGCAGTATTTT
d_call: TRBD2
j_call: TRBJ2-3
v_call: TRBV5-1
clone_size: .

cdr3_aa: CASSQVTVNTEAFF
cdr3_nt: TGCGCCAGCAGCCAGGTGACAGTGAACACTGAAGCTTTCTTT
d_call: .
j_call: TRBJ1-1
v_call: TRBV4-1
clone_size: once

cdr3_aa: CASSTESGTGQSMGTSGGFNEQFF
cdr3_nt: TGTGCCAGCAGCACAGAATCCGGGACAGGGCAAAGTATGGGGACTAGCGGGGGCTTCAATGAGCAGTTCTTC
d_call: .
j_call: TRBJ2-1
v_call: TRBV21-1
clone_size: .

cdr3_aa: CASSPRNRGPPDTQYF
cdr3_nt: TGCGCCAGCAGCCCTCGGAACCGTGGTCCTCCAGATACGCAGTATTTT
d_call: .
j_call: TRBJ2-3
v_call: TRBV5-1
clone_size: once

cdr3_aa: CASSQERVTDTQYF
cdr3_nt: TGCGCCAGCAGCCAAGAAAGGGTTACGGATACGCAGTATTTT
d_call: .
j_call: TRBJ2-3
v_call: TRBV4-1
clone_size: .

cdr3_aa: CASSLKGGWGNTIYF
cdr3_nt: TGTGCCAGCAGCTTAAAAGGGGGGTGGGGAAACACCATATATTTT
d_call: .
j_call: TRBJ1-3
v_call: TRBV7-2
clone_size: .

cdr3_aa: CASSLTTSYVKNIQYF
cdr3_nt: TGTGCCAGCAGCTTAACGACTAGTTACGTCAAAAACATTCAGTACTTC
d_call: .
j_call: TRBJ2-4
v_call: TRBV7-8
clone_size: .

cdr3_aa: CASSYPLHGTSSNEQFF
cdr3_nt: TGCGCCAGCAGCTATCCTTTGCACGGGACTAGTAGCAATGAGCAGTTCTTC
d_call: TRBD2
j_call: TRBJ2-1
v_call: TRBV5-1
clone_size: .

cdr3_aa: CASSIGWQPQHF
cdr3_nt: TGTGCCAGTAGTATAGGGTGGCAGCCCCAGCATTTT
d_call: .
j_call: TRBJ1-5
v_call: TRBV19
clone_size: .

cdr3_aa: CAIRWANEKLFF
cdr3_nt: TGTGCCATCAGGTGGGCTAATGAAAAACTGTTTTTT
d_call: .
j_call: TRBJ1-4
v_call: TRBV10-3
clone_size: .

cdr3_aa: CASSPQNGQGGYGYTF
cdr3_nt: TGTGCCAGCTCACCACAAAACGGACAGGGAGGATATGGCTACACCTTC
d_call: TRBD1
j_call: TRBJ1-2
v_call: TRBV18
clone_size: .

cdr3_aa: CASSHYRDQNEKLFF
cdr3_nt: TGTGCCAGCAGCCATTACCGGGACCAGAATGAAAAACTGTTTTTT
d_call: .
j_call: TRBJ1-4
v_call: TRBV3-1/TRBV3-2
clone_size: .

cdr3_aa: CASSQPGQGLDYGYTF
cdr3_nt: TGCGCCAGCAGCCAACCGGGACAGGGGTTAGACTATGGCTACACCTTC
d_call: TRBD1
j_call: TRBJ1-2
v_call: TRBV4-1
clone_size: .

cdr3_aa: CASSFAELTPQHF
cdr3_nt: TGTGCCAGTAGTTTCGCCGAGCTTACGCCCCAGCATTTT
d_call: .
j_call: TRBJ1-5
v_call: TRBV19
clone_size: .

cdr3_aa: CASSEKVSGNTIYF
cdr3_nt: TGTGCCAGCAGTGAAAAGGTCTCTGGAAACACCATATATTTT
d_call: .
j_call: TRBJ1-3
v_call: TRBV6-1
clone_size: .

cdr3_aa: CASSLGDHQETQYF
cdr3_nt: TGCGCCAGCAGCTTGGGGGACCACCAGGAGACCCAGTACTTC
d_call: .
j_call: TRBJ2-5
v_call: TRBV5-1
clone_size: .